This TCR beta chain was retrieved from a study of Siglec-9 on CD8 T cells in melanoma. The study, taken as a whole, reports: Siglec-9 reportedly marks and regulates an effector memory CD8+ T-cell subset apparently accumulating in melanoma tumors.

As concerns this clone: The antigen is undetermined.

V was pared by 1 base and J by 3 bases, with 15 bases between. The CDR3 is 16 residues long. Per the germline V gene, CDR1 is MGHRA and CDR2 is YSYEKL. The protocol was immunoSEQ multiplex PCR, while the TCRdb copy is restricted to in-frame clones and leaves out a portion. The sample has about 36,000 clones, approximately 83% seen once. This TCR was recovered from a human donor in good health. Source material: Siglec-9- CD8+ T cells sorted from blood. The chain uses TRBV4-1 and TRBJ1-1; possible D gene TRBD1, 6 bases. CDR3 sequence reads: CASSQGVQGLDTEAFF. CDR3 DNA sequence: TGCGCCAGCAGCCAAGGAGTCCAGGGGTTGGACACTGAAGCTTTCTTT.